This TCR beta chain was identified in a study of cytomegalovirus exposure and HLA in healthy donors. The primer mix had 60 Vbeta and 13 Jbeta primers. Profiled with immunoSEQ multiplex PCR; TCRdb holds only in-frame clones, not every one. The sample lists more than 150,000 clones; roughly 80% were seen once. Germline CDR1 SGHRS, CDR2 YFSETQ. J lost 5 bases, V lost 4 bases, and 7 bases had no gene match. The CDR3 is made up of 14 amino acids. This clonotype was obtained from a man aged 40-49 years in good health and CMV-seropositive. Sequences were obtained from PBMCs. V usage is TRBV5-1 and J usage is TRBJ2-5, with 8 bases identical to TRBD2. CDR3 DNA: TGCGCCAGCAGCCCGGGGGGGTTGCGGGAGACCCAGTACTTC. Residues: CASSPGGLRETQYF.